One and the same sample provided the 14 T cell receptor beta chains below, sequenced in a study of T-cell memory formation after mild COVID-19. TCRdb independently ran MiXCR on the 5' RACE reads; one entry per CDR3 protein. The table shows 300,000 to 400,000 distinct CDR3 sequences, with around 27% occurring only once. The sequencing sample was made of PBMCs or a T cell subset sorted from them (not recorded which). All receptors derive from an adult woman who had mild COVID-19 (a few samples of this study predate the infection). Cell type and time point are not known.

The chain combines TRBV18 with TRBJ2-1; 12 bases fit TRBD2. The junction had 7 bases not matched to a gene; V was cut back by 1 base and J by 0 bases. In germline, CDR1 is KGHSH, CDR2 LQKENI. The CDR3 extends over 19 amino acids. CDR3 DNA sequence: TGTGCCAGCTCACCACTATTAACTAGCGGGGGGAGCTCCTACAATGAGCAGTTCTTC. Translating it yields CASSPLLTSGGSSYNEQFF.

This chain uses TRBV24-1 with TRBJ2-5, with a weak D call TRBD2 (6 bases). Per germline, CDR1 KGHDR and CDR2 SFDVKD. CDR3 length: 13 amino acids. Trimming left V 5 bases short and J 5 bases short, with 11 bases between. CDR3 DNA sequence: TGTGCCACCAGTGGGGGGGTCACGGAGACCCAGTACTTC. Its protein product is CATSGGVTETQYF.

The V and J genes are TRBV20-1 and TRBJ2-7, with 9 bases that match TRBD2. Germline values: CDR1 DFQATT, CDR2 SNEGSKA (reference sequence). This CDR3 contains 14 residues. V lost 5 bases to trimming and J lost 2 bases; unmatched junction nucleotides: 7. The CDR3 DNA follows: TGCAGTGCTCTAAGACTAGCGGTAACCTACGAGCAGTACTTC. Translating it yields CSALRLAVTYEQYF.

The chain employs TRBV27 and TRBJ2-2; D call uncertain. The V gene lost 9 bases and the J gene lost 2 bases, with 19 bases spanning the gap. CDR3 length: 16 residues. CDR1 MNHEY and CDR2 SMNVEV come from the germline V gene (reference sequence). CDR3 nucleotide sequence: TGTGCCAGTACGAGCCTTGGGAAAGGCAACACCGGGGAGCTGTTTTTT. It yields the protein CASTSLGKGNTGELFF.

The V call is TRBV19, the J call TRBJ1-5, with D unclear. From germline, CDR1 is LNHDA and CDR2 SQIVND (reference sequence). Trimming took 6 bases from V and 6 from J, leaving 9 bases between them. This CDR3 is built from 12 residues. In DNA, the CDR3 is TGTGCCAGTAGCGGGAGTTTTCAGCCCCAGCATTTT. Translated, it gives CASSGSFQPQHF.

The DNA for the CDR3 is TGTGCCTGGAGCCAGGGAGGGGGCACTGAAGCTTTCTTT. Amino acid sequence: CAWSQGGGTEAFF. The chain has TRBV30 and TRBJ1-1; D perhaps matches TRBD1 (6 bases). V was cut by 3 bases and J by 4 bases, with 12 bases left in between. This CDR3 region has 13 residues. CDR1 is GTSNPN and CDR2 is SVGIG in the germline V gene (reference sequence).

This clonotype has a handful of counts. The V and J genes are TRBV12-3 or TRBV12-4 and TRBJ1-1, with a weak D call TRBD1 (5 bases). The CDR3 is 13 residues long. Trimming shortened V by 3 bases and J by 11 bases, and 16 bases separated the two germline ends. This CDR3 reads CASSFLSGEGAFF. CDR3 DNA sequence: TGTGCCAGCAGTTTTTTGTCCGGGGAGGGGGCTTTCTTT.

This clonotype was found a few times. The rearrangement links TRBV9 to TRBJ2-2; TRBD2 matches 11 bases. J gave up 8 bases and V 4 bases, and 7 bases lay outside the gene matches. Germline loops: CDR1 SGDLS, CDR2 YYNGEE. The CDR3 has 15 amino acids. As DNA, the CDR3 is TGTGCCAGCAGCATTAGCGGGGGGGCTGCTGGGGAGCTGTTTTTT. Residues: CASSISGGAAGELFF.

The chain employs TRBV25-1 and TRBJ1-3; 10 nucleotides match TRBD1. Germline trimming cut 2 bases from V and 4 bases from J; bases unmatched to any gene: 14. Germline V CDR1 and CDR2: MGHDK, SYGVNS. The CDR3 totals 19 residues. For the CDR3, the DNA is TGTGCCAGCAGTGAAGTAGCCGGGACAGGGGTTGAGGACGGAAACACCATATATTTT. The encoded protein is CASSEVAGTGVEDGNTIYF. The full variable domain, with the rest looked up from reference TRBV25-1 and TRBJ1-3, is EADIYQTPRYLVIGTGKKITLECSQTMGHDKMYWYQQDPGMELHLIHYSYGVNSTEKGDLSSESTVSRIRTEHFPLTLESARPSHTSQYLCASSEVAGTGVEDGNTIYFGEGSWLTVV.

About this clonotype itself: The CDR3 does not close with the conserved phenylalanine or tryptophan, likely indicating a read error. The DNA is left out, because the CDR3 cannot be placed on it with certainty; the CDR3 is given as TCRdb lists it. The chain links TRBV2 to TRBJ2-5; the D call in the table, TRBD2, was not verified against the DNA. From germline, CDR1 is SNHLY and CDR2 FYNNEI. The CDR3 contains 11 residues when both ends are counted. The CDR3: CASRHSGTCIL.

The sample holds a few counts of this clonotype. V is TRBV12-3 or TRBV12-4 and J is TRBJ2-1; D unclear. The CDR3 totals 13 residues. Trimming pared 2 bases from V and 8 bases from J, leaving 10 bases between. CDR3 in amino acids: CASSLRALDEQFF. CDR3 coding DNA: TGTGCCAGCAGTTTACGGGCACTCGATGAGCAGTTCTTC.

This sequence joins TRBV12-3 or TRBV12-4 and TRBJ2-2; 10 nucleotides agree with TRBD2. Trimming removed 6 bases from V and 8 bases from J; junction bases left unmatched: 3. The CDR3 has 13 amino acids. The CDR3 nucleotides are TGTGCCAGCAGGGCTAGCGGGAGAGGGGAGCTGTTTTTT. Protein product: CASRASGRGELFF.

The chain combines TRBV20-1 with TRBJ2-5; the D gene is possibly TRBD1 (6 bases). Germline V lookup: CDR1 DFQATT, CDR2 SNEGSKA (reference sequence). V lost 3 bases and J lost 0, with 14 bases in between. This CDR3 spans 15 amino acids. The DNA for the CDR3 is TGCAGTGCTAGGGCGGTTCAGGGGAACCAAGAGACCCAGTACTTC. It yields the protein CSARAVQGNQETQYF.

The CDR3 DNA reads as TGTGCCACCAGCAGAGATCAGGCTAGCGGAGAGACCCAGTACTTC. The encoded protein is CATSRDQASGETQYF. The rearrangement uses TRBV15 and TRBJ2-5; 7 nucleotides match TRBD2. Losses at the gene ends were 0 bases for V and 4 bases for J; bases not matched to a gene: 5. The CDR3 runs 15 residues. Germline V lookup: CDR1 LNHNV, CDR2 YYDKDF (reference sequence).